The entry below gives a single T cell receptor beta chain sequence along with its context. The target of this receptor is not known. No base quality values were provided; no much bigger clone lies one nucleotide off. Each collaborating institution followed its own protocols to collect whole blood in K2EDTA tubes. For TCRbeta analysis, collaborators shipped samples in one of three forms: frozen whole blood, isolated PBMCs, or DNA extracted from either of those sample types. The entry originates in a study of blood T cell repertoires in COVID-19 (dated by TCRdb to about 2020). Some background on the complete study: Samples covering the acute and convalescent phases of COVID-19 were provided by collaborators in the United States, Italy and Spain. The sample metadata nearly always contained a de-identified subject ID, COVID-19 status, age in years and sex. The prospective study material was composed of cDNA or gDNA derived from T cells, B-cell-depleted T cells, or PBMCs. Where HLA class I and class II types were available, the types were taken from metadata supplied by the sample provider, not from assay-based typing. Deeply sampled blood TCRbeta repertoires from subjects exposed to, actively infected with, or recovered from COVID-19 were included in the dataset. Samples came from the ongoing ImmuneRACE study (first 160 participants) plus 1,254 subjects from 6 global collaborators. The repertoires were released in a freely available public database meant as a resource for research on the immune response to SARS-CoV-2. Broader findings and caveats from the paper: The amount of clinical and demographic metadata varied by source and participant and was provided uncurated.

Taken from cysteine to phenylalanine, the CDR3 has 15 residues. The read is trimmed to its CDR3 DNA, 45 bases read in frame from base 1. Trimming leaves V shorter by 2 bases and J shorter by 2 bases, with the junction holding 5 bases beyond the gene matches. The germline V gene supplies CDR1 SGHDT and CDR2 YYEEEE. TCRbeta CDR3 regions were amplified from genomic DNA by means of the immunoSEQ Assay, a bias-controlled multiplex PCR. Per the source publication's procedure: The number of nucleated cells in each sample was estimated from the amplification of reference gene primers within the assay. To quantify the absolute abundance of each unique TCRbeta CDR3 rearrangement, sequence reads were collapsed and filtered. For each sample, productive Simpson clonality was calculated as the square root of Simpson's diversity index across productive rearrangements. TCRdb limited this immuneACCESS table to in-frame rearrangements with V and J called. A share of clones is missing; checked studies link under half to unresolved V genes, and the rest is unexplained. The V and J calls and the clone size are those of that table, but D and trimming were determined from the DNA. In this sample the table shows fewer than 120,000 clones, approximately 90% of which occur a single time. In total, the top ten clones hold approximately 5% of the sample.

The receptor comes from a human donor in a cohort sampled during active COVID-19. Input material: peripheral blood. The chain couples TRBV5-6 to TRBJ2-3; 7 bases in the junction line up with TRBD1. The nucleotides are TGTGCCAGCAGCTTCCGACAGGGAATCACAGATACGCAGTATTTT. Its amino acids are CASSFRQGITDTQYF.